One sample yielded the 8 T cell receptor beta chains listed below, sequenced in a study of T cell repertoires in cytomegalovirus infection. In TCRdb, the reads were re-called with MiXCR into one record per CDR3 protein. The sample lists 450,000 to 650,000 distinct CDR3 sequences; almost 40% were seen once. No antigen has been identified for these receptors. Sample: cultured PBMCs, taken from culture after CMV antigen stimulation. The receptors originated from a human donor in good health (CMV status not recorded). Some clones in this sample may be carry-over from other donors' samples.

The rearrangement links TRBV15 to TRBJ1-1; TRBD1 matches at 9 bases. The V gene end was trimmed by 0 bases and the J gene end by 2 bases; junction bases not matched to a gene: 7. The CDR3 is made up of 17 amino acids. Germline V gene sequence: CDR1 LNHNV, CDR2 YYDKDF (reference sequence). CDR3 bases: TGTGCCACCAGCAGAGATAGAGGGACAGGGACTAACACTGAAGCTTTCTTT. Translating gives CATSRDRGTGTNTEAFF.

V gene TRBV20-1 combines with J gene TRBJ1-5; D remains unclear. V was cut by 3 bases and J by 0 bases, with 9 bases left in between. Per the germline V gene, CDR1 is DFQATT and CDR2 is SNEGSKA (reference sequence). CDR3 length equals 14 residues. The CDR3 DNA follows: TGCAGTGCTAGGTCGTTATATAGCAATCAGCCCCAGCATTTT. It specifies CSARSLYSNQPQHF.

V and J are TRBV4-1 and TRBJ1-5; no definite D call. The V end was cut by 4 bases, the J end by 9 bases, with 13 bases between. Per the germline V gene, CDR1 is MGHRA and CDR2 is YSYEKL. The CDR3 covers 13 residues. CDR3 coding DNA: TGCGCCAGCAGCCTGGAGGAGCCTGGGCCCCAGCATTTT. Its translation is CASSLEEPGPQHF.

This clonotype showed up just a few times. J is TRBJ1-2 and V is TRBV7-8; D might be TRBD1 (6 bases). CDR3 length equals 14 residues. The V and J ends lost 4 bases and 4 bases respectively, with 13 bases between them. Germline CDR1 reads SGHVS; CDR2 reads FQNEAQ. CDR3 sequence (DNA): TGTGCCAGCAGCTCCAAGGACAGAACCTATGGCTACACCTTC. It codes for CASSSKDRTYGYTF.

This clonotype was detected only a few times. The CDR3 DNA is TGTGCCAGCACCACCGCCGACAGACCGTCCTATGGCTACACCTTC. Its protein product is CASTTADRPSYGYTF. The J gene is TRBJ1-2, the V gene TRBV12-3 or TRBV12-4; weak D call: TRBD1 (5 bases). Trimming shortened V by 7 bases and J by 4 bases, and 19 bases separated the two germline ends. The CDR3 length is 15 residues.

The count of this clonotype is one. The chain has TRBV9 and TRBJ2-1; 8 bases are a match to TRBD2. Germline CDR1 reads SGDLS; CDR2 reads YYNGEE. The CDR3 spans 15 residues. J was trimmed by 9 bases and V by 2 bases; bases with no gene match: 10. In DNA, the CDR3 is TGTGCCAGCAGCGTCTCAGCGGGAGAAGGCCTTGAGCAGTTCTTC. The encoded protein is CASSVSAGEGLEQFF.

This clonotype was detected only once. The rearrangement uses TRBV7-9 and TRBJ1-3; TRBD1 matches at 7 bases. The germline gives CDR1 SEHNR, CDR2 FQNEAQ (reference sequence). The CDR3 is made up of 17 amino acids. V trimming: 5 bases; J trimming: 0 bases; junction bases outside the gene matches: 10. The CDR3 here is CASSLSRDRVSGNTIYF. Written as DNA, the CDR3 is TGTGCCAGCAGCCTCTCCCGAGACAGGGTCTCTGGAAACACCATATATTTT. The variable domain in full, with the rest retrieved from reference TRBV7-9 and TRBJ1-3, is DTGVSQNPRHKITKRGQNVTFRCDPISEHNRLYWYRQTLGQGPEFLTYFQNEAQLEKSRLLSDRFSAERPKGSFSTLEIQRTEQGDSAMYLCASSLSRDRVSGNTIYFGEGSWLTVV.

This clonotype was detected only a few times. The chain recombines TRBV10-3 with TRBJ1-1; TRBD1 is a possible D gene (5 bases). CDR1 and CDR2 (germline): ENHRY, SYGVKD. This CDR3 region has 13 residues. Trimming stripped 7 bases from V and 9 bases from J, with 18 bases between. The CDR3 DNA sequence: TGTGCCATCACCAGAGACAGCCGGGATAAAGCTTTCTTT. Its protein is CAITRDSRDKAFF.